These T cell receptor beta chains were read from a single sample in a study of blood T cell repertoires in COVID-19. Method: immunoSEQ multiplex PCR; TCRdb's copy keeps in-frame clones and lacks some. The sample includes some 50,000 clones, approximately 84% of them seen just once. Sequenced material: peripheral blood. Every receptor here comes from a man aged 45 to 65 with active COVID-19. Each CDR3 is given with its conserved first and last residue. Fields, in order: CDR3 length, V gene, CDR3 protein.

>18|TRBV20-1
CSASGWTGEPNDSYEQYF
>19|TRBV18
CASSPSGTGGPLGNYGYTF
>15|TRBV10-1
CASSEGQTRNQPQHF
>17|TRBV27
CASSLGWPGSGANVLTF
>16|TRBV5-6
CASSLVGGLTYNEQFF
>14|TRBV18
CASSPTAGNTEAFF
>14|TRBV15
CATRNLASGNEQFF
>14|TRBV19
CASSVQGRGETQYF
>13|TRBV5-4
CASRRDRTGELFF
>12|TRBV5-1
CASSLAPGEQYF
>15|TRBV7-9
CASSQTSGAVETQYF
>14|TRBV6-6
CASTLGTGKNIQYF
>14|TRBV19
CASSGGQGYQPQHF
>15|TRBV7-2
CASSESGGINHEQYF
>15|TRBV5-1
CASSLEGGSGNTIYF
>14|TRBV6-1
CASSEWTGGDTQYF
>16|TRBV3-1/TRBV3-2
CASSGLAGGPTDTQYF
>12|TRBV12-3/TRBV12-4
CASSRDRAVYTF
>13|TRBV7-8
CASSLGRSYEQYF
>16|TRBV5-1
CASSPDRGGGTGELFF